The 20 T cell receptor beta chains presented below share a single source sample, sequenced in a study of post-analysis software for immune sequencing data. Study results and caveats: Patients carried roughly 5 TRBV segments more frequently than controls did, and TRBV5-6, TRBV5-1 and TRBV20-1 were among them.

Antigens of these TCRs are unknown. TCR beta cDNA libraries included unique molecular identifiers. TCRdb re-called the PCR reads through MiXCR, storing one row per CDR3 protein. The table records 600,000 to 750,000 distinct CDR3 sequences, 55% to 60% of them present only once. The source material was blood. Receptors were obtained from a girl aged 2 to 10 with multiple sclerosis.

The rearrangement uses TRBV20-1 and TRBJ2-7; tentatively, D is TRBD1 (6 bases). This CDR3 is built from 14 residues. Germline V gene sequence: CDR1 DFQATT, CDR2 SNEGSKA (reference sequence). V lost 0 bases to trimming and J lost 1 base, with 10 bases between them. The CDR3 DNA is TGCAGTGCTAGAGAGGACAGCCTATCCTACGAGCAGTACTTC. It yields the protein CSAREDSLSYEQYF.

V and J are TRBV29-1 and TRBJ2-3, with TRBD1 matching 8 bases. V lost 7 bases, J lost 5 bases, and 11 bases stayed unmatched. This CDR3 is 14 amino acids long. Germline V gives CDR1 SQVTM, CDR2 ANQGSEA. CDR3 region: CSGALDRAVDTQYF. The CDR3 DNA sequence: TGCAGCGGAGCTCTGGACAGGGCGGTAGATACGCAGTATTTT.

The genes are TRBV12-3 or TRBV12-4 and TRBJ2-3; D is unclear. This CDR3 has 12 amino acids. The V end lost 6 bases, the J end lost 3 bases, and 7 bases lay between the germline ends. DNA for the CDR3: TGTGCCAGCAGGACCCTAACAGATACGCAGTATTTT. As protein: CASRTLTDTQYF.

This clonotype was counted between two and nine times. The V and J genes are TRBV20-1 and TRBJ2-3; D is possibly TRBD1 or TRBD2 (5 bases each). V was clipped by 6 bases and J by 0 bases, with 19 bases between them. The CDR3 has 16 amino acids. Germline V gene sequence: CDR1 DFQATT, CDR2 SNEGSKA (reference sequence). The CDR3 sequence: CSAREGISISTDTQYF. Written as DNA, the CDR3 is TGCAGTGCCCGAGAGGGGATAAGTATTAGCACAGATACGCAGTATTTT.

This clonotype was detected a few times. At one boundary the junction diverges from the germline segment, which might be a read error. This sequence joins TRBV13 and TRBJ2-3, with 16 bases aligning to TRBD2. Germline V gene sequence: CDR1 PRHDT, CDR2 FYEKMQ (reference sequence). The length of the CDR3 is 17 residues. The CDR3 region has the DNA TGTGCCAGTAGCTGGCCGGGACTAGCGGGGGGGCCTAGTGCGCAGTATTTT. It encodes CASSWPGLAGGPSAQYF.

The chain carries TRBV7-9 and TRBJ1-6; the D is unclear. Trimming stripped 1 base from V and 10 bases from J, with 5 bases between. This CDR3 is built from 12 residues. Germline V gene sequence: CDR1 SEHNR, CDR2 FQNEAQ (reference sequence). Here the CDR3 reads CASSLDGSPLHF. In DNA form, the CDR3 reads TGTGCCAGCAGCTTAGATGGCTCACCCCTCCACTTT.

This CDR3 reads CATSDFRRGYETQYF. The CDR3 DNA is TGTGCCACCAGTGATTTCCGCAGGGGGTACGAGACCCAGTACTTC. The rearrangement joins TRBV24-1 to TRBJ2-5; 7 nucleotides align to TRBD1. V shed 1 base, J shed 5 bases, and the junction held 6 bases outside the gene matches. The length of the CDR3 is 15 residues. The germline V gene encodes CDR1 KGHDR and CDR2 SFDVKD.

The V gene is TRBV29-1, the J gene TRBJ2-3; D not resolved. The germline V gene encodes CDR1 SQVTM and CDR2 ANQGSEA. V lost 3 bases to trimming and J lost 2 bases, with 9 bases between them. The length of the CDR3 is 13 residues. The CDR3 reads CSVDVSSTDTQYF. Here the CDR3 DNA reads TGCAGCGTTGATGTCAGCTCCACAGATACGCAGTATTTT.

The chain has TRBV4-2 and TRBJ1-1; possible D gene TRBD1, 5 bases. The CDR3 is 18 amino acids. CDR1 and CDR2 from the germline V gene are LGHNA and YNFKEQ. V was pared by 4 bases and J by 1 base, with 22 bases between. CDR3 nucleotides: TGTGCCAGCAGCCCTCAGACCGGGGCTGGCCTTAGGAACACTGAAGCTTTCTTT. Translated: CASSPQTGAGLRNTEAFF.

The table lists this clonotype with a few counts. The chain recombines TRBV29-1 with TRBJ2-3, with D unresolved. Germline CDR1 reads SQVTM; CDR2 reads ANQGSEA. The ends were cut back, 4 bases at V and 2 bases at J, with 10 bases in the middle. CDR3 length: 13 amino acids. CDR3 in DNA: TGCAGCGTTGGCGGCAGGTACACAGATACGCAGTATTTT. Encoded protein: CSVGGRYTDTQYF.

This chain uses TRBV7-9 with TRBJ1-2; D uncertain. Trimming pared 4 bases from V and 8 bases from J, leaving 17 bases between. Germline CDR1 and CDR2: SEHNR and FQNEAQ (reference sequence). CDR3 length: 14 amino acids. The CDR3 protein is CASSYSAGEGGYTF. CDR3 sequence (DNA): TGTGCCAGCAGCTATTCAGCGGGCGAAGGGGGCTACACCTTC.

In regard to this clonotype: One end of the junction fails to match germline, which may point to a read error. This rearrangement joins TRBV3-1 to TRBJ2-3; D uncertain. Germline V gene lookup returns CDR1 LGHDT and CDR2 YNNKEL (reference sequence). This CDR3 is built from 11 residues. CDR3 nucleotides: TGTGCCAGCGGGATAGAGAATACGCAATATTTT. Its protein is CASGIENTQYF.

The chain employs TRBV20-1 and TRBJ2-5; D possibly uses TRBD1 or TRBD2 (6 bases each). The germline CDR1 and CDR2 sequences are DFQATT and SNEGSKA (reference sequence). V lost 5 bases and J lost 4, with 20 bases in between. CDR3 length: 15 amino acids. Here the CDR3 reads CSAPARGGRGETQYF. The CDR3 DNA is TGCAGTGCTCCCGCGAGAGGGGGGCGAGGAGAGACCCAGTACTTC.

The rearrangement joins TRBV27 to TRBJ2-1; tentative D call: TRBD2 (6 bases). The CDR3 has 17 residues. The V end was cut by 6 bases, the J end by 0 bases, with 18 bases between. Germline V gene data show CDR1 as MNHEY and CDR2 as SMNVEV (reference sequence). The CDR3 coding sequence is TGTGCCAGCAGAAACGCGGAGCGGGTTAGCTCCTACAATGAGCAGTTCTTC. Encoded protein: CASRNAERVSSYNEQFF.

This clonotype was observed a handful of times. The rearrangement joins TRBV12-3 or TRBV12-4 to TRBJ2-1; 10 nucleotides agree with TRBD1. J was trimmed by 3 bases and V by 5 bases; bases with no gene match: 1. The CDR3 extends over 14 amino acids. CDR3 region: CASSGTGVYNEQFF. The CDR3 DNA sequence: TGTGCCAGCAGTGGGACAGGGGTCTACAATGAGCAGTTCTTC.

This clonotype was counted a single time. The genes are TRBV5-5 and TRBJ2-1; the match to TRBD1 covers 8 bases. Trimming at V came to 0 bases and at J to 8 bases, leaving 7 bases not matched to a gene. Germline V gives CDR1 SGHKS, CDR2 YYEKEE (reference sequence). The CDR3 consists of 15 residues. CDR3 region: CASSLGQGIFHEQFF. The DNA for the CDR3 is TGTGCCAGCAGCTTGGGACAGGGGATTTTTCATGAGCAGTTCTTC.

There are a few counts of this clonotype. The chain combines TRBV7-2 with TRBJ2-7; 7 nucleotides align to TRBD2. Germline V gives CDR1 SGHTA, CDR2 FQGNSA. CDR3 length: 15 amino acids. J gave up 2 bases and V 4 bases, and 8 bases lay outside the gene matches. CDR3 protein: CASSSGAGVTYEQYF. The CDR3 bases are TGTGCCAGCAGCTCCGGGGCGGGAGTGACCTACGAGCAGTACTTC.

The rearrangement uses TRBV5-1 and TRBJ1-2; the D gene is possibly TRBD1 (5 bases). V was clipped by 2 bases and J by 3 bases, with 20 bases between them. Germline CDR1 reads SGHRS; CDR2 reads YFSETQ. This CDR3 is built from 17 residues. CDR3 coding DNA: TGCGCCAGCAGCTTCGGGGGGTTTCGAAATTCAGACTATGGCTACACCTTC. It is translated as CASSFGGFRNSDYGYTF.

V and J are TRBV29-1 and TRBJ2-3; tentatively, D is TRBD1 (6 bases). The ends were cut back, 3 bases at V and 2 bases at J, with 15 bases in the middle. The germline CDR1 and CDR2 sequences are SQVTM and ANQGSEA. The CDR3 spans 15 residues. CDR3 nucleotides: TGCAGCGTTGACAAACAGGGACCCACCACAGATACGCAGTATTTT. This codes for CSVDKQGPTTDTQYF.

The chain recombines TRBV12-5 with TRBJ2-7; D gene ambiguous. The CDR3 contains 12 residues. Deletions cut 5 bases from V and 3 bases from J, with 8 bases between. Germline V lookup: CDR1 LGHNT, CDR2 FRNRAP. CDR3 bases: TGTGCTAGTGGTCCAGCCGACTACGAGCAGTACTTC. It is translated as CASGPADYEQYF.